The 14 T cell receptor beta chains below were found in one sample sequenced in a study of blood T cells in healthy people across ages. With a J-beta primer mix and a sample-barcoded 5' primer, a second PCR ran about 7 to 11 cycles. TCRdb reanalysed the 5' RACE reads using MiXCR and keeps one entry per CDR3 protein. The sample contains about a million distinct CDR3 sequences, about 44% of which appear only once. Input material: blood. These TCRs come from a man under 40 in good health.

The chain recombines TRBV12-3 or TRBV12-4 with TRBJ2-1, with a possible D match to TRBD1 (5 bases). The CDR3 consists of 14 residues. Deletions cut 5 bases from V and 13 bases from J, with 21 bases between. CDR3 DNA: TGTGCCAGCAGTCCCCTTGACAGAGAAGAGACCCAGTTCTTC. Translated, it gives CASSPLDREETQFF.

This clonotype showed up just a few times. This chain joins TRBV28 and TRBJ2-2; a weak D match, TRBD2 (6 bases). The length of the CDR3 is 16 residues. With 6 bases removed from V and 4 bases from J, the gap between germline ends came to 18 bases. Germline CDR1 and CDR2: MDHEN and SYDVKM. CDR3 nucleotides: TGTGCCAGCAGACCATCCGGGACTCCTTTCACCGGGGAGCTGTTTTTT. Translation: CASRPSGTPFTGELFF.

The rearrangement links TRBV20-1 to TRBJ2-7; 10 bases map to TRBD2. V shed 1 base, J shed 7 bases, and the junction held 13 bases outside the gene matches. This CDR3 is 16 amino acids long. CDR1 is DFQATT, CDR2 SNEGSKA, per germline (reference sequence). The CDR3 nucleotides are TGCAGTGCTAGAGTCCCTAGCGGGAGCGGCTACAATGAGCAGTACTTC. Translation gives CSARVPSGSGYNEQYF.

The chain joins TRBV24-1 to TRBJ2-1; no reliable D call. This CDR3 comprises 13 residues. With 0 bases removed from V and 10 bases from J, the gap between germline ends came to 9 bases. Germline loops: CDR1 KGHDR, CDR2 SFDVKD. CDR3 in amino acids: CATSDLGGTEQFF. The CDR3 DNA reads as TGTGCCACCAGTGATTTGGGCGGCACGGAGCAGTTCTTC.

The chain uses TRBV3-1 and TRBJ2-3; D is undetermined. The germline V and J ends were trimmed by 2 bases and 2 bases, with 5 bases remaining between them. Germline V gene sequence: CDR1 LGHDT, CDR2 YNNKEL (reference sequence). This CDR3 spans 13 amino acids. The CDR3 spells CASSQRITDTQYF. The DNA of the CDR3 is TGTGCCAGCAGCCAACGTATCACAGATACGCAGTATTTT.

The CDR3 loop reads CSASDSLSNQPQHF. In nucleotides, the CDR3 is TGCAGTGCCTCCGACAGCCTCTCCAATCAGCCCCAGCATTTT. The chain combines TRBV20-1 with TRBJ1-5, with D tentatively TRBD1 (5 bases). Germline V gene data show CDR1 as DFQATT and CDR2 as SNEGSKA (reference sequence). This CDR3 comprises 14 residues. V was cut by 6 bases and J by 3 bases, with 15 bases left in between.

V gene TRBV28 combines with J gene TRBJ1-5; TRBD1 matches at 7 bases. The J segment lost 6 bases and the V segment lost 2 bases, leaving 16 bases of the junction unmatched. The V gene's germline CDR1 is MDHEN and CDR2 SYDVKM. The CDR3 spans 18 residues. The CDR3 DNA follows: TGTGCCAGCAGTTTAGGGGGAAGGGGGCCCGGAAGTTCTCAGCCCCAGCATTTT. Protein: CASSLGGRGPGSSQPQHF.

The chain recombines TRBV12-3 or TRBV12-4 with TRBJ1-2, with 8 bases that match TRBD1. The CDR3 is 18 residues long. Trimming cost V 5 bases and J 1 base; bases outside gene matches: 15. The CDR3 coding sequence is TGTGCCAGCAGTGACGAACAGGGGGTCGGCTATCTTAACTATGGCTACACCTTC. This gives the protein CASSDEQGVGYLNYGYTF.

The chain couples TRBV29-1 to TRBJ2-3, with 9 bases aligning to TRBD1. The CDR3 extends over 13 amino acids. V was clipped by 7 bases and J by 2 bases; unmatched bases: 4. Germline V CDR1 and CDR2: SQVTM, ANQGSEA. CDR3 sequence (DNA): TGCAGCGCCCGGGACAGGGACACAGATACGCAGTATTTT. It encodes CSARDRDTDTQYF.

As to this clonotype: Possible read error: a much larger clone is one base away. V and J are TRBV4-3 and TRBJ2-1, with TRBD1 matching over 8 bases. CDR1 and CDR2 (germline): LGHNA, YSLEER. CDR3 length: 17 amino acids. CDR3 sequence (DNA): TGCGCCAGCAGCCAAGATTGGACAGGGAGCTCCTACAAGGAGCAGTTCTTC. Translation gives CASSQDWTGSSYKEQFF.

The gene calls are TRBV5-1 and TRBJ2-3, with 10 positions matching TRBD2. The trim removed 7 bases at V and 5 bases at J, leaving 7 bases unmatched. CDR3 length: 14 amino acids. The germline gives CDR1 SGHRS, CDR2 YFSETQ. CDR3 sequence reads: CASDSGGVGDTQYF. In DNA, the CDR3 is TGCGCCAGCGACAGCGGGGGGGTCGGAGATACGCAGTATTTT.

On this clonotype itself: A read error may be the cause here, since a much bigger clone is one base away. The CDR3 loop is CAGSRGGSLTEAFF. The DNA for the CDR3 is TGTGCCGGCAGCCGAGGGGGGTCTTTAACTGAAGCTTTCTTT. V gene TRBV27 combines with J gene TRBJ1-1; D possibly corresponds to TRBD1 (6 bases). Germline V gene sequence: CDR1 MNHEY, CDR2 SMNVEV (reference sequence). The CDR3 runs to 14 residues.

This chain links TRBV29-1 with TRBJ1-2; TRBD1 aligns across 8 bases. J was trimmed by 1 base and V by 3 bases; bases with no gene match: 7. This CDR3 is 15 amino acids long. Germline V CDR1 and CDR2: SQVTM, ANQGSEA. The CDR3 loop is CSVDGTGNINYGYTF. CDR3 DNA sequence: TGCAGCGTTGACGGGACAGGCAATATTAACTATGGCTACACCTTC.

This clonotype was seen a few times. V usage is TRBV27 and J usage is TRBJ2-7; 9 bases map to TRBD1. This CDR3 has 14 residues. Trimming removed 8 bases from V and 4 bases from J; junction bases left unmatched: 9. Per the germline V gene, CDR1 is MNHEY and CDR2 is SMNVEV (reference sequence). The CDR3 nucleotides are TGTGCCAGCCGCCGGGGACAGGGCGTATACGAGCAGTACTTC. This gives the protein CASRRGQGVYEQYF.